The 14 T cell receptor beta chains presented below share a single source sample, sequenced in a study of T cell changes during pregnancy in multiple sclerosis. TCRdb's copy holds only in-frame clones and misses some; the assay was immunoSEQ multiplex PCR. The sample lists under 80,000 clones, 85% to 95% occurring once. Sequencing used peripheral blood, obtained before pregnancy. The receptors come from a female donor with multiple sclerosis, enrolled in a pregnancy study.

The chain has TRBV12-5 and TRBJ1-1, with 7 bases that match TRBD1. CDR3 length equals 13 residues. Germline V gene lookup returns CDR1 LGHNT and CDR2 FRNRAP. J gave up 9 bases and V 6 bases, and 10 bases lay outside the gene matches. CDR3: CASGLQGGGKAFF. The CDR3 bases are TGTGCTAGTGGCCTCCAGGGGGGTGGAAAAGCTTTCTTT.

This chain links TRBV29-1 with TRBJ1-2; 7 nucleotides line up with TRBD1. CDR1 and CDR2 (germline): SQVTM, ANQGSEA. Germline trimming cut 4 bases from V and 8 bases from J; bases unmatched to any gene: 10. The CDR3 covers 13 residues. CDR3 residues: CSVGQGGVLGYTF. CDR3 DNA sequence: TGCAGCGTTGGTCAAGGGGGCGTTTTGGGCTACACCTTC.

V gene TRBV2 combines with J gene TRBJ1-2; the match to TRBD1 covers 9 bases. CDR3 size: 13 residues. CDR1 and CDR2 (germline): SNHLY, FYNNEI. V shed 3 bases and J 4 bases; nucleotides not matched to a gene: 0. Here the CDR3 reads CASSEDRGYGYTF. In DNA, the CDR3 is TGTGCCAGCAGTGAGGACAGGGGCTATGGCTACACCTTC.

This clone has a count of ten or more. This sequence joins TRBV21-1 and TRBJ1-1; no check of the table's D call, TRBD1, against the DNA was made. TRBV21-1 is listed as a pseudogene. The CDR3 runs 14 residues. CDR3 protein: CASTFDRLNTEAFF. CDR3 in DNA: TGTGCCAGTACCTTCGACAGGCTGAACACTGAAGCTTTCTTT.

This sequence joins TRBV4-2 and TRBJ2-7; the D is unclear. V was cut by 1 base and J by 2 bases, with 9 bases left in between. In germline, CDR1 is LGHNA, CDR2 YNFKEQ. The CDR3 loop spans 14 amino acids. Here the CDR3 reads CASSQVGETYEQYF. DNA of the CDR3: TGTGCCAGCAGCCAAGTCGGAGAAACCTACGAGCAGTACTTC.

V is TRBV9 and J is TRBJ2-1; 9 bases match TRBD1. The germline CDR1 and CDR2 sequences are SGDLS and YYNGEE. Trimming at V came to 2 bases and at J to 0 bases, leaving 3 bases not matched to a gene. CDR3 length: 16 residues. The CDR3: CASSVTGQGSYNEQFF. DNA for the CDR3: TGTGCCAGCAGCGTCACGGGACAGGGCTCCTACAATGAGCAGTTCTTC.

The J gene is TRBJ2-1, the V gene TRBV5-1, with a possible D match to TRBD2 (6 bases). CDR3 size: 15 residues. In germline, CDR1 is SGHRS, CDR2 YFSETQ. V lost 4 bases to trimming and J lost 7 bases, with 18 bases between them. The CDR3 DNA reads TGCGCCAGCAGCGCGGTCGGGAGCTGGGGGAATGAGCAGTTCTTC. It is translated as CASSAVGSWGNEQFF.

CDR3: CASSPGTSGRANTGELFF. The CDR3 coding sequence is TGTGCCAGCAGTCCGGGGACTAGCGGGAGGGCGAACACCGGGGAGCTGTTTTTT. This chain joins TRBV27 and TRBJ2-2; 16 nucleotides agree with TRBD2. V trimming: 5 bases; J trimming: 0 bases; junction bases outside the gene matches: 3. Germline CDR1 is MNHEY and CDR2 is SMNVEV (reference sequence). This CDR3 is built from 18 residues.

This chain uses TRBV5-1 with TRBJ1-1; 9 nucleotides agree with TRBD1. Germline V gene lookup returns CDR1 SGHRS and CDR2 YFSETQ. V lost 3 bases to trimming and J lost 8 bases; unmatched junction nucleotides: 8. The CDR3 consists of 14 residues. CDR3 bases: TGCGCCAGCAGCTCCGGGACAGGGCCCCTAGAAGCTTTCTTT. It codes for CASSSGTGPLEAFF. Full variable domain (rest looked up from reference TRBV5-1 and TRBJ1-1): KAGVTQTPRYLIKTRGQQVTLSCSPISGHRSVSWYQQTPGQGLQFLFEYFSETQRNKGNFPGRFSGRQFSNSRSEMNVSTLELGDSALYLCASSSGTGPLEAFFGQGTRLTVV.

The gene calls are TRBV9 and TRBJ2-1; 10 positions agree with TRBD2. V lost 0 bases to trimming and J lost 3 bases; unmatched junction nucleotides: 6. The germline V gene encodes CDR1 SGDLS and CDR2 YYNGEE. CDR3 length: 17 amino acids. DNA for the CDR3: TGTGCCAGCAGCGTAGGTAGTTGGACTAGCGGCTACAATGAGCAGTTCTTC. Translation gives CASSVGSWTSGYNEQFF.

This chain links TRBV9 with TRBJ2-1, with 7 bases that match TRBD1. Germline CDR1 SGDLS, CDR2 YYNGEE. The CDR3 totals 17 residues. V lost 4 bases to trimming and J lost 0 bases; unmatched junction nucleotides: 10. The CDR3 nucleotides are TGTGCCAGCAGCCCGTTCGTAGGGACAGCCTCCTACAATGAGCAGTTCTTC. Amino acids: CASSPFVGTASYNEQFF. Full variable domain (remainder filled in from reference TRBV9 and TRBJ2-1): DSGVTQTPKHLITATGQRVTLRCSPRSGDLSVYWYQQSLDQGLQFLIQYYNGEERAKGNILERFSAQQFPDLHSELNLSSLELGDSALYFCASSPFVGTASYNEQFFGPGTRLTVL.

The chain links TRBV6-5 to TRBJ2-5; the D gene is possibly TRBD1 (6 bases). The V gene lost 7 bases and the J gene lost 5 bases, with 14 bases spanning the gap. CDR1 is MNHEY, CDR2 SVGAGI, per germline. This CDR3 contains 13 residues. The CDR3 DNA sequence: TGTGCCAGCAAGGTACAGGGCTTGGAGACCCAGTACTTC. The encoded protein is CASKVQGLETQYF.

The rearrangement joins TRBV30 to TRBJ2-5, with 8 nucleotides matching TRBD2. CDR1 and CDR2 (germline): GTSNPN, SVGIG (reference sequence). There are 15 residues in the CDR3. V lost 2 bases to trimming and J lost 5 bases; unmatched junction nucleotides: 10. For the CDR3, the DNA is TGTGCCTGGAGTTCGTTCCTCGGGACTAGTGAGACCCAGTACTTC. Protein: CAWSSFLGTSETQYF.

The gene calls are TRBV28 and TRBJ2-1, with 7 bases fitting TRBD1. Germline loops: CDR1 MDHEN, CDR2 SYDVKM. V lost 3 bases, J lost 1 base, and 6 bases stayed unmatched. This CDR3 spans 16 amino acids. The CDR3, as DNA: TGTGCCAGCAGTTTGACCGACAGGGAATCCTACAATGAGCAGTTCTTC. It yields the protein CASSLTDRESYNEQFF.